A selection of T cell receptor beta chains follows, all from one sample in a study of spatial heterogeneity in lung cancer. MiXCR, applied by TCRdb to the 5' RACE reads, yields one record per CDR3 protein. The data contain roughly 39,000 distinct CDR3 sequences, around 7% of them singletons. Sequenced material: PBMCs, taken at surgery. These receptors came from a male donor with early-stage non-small cell lung cancer. Each CDR3 is given with its conserved first and last residue. Fields, in order: clone size, V gene, D gene, J gene, CDR3 DNA, CDR3 protein. A D gene is named only where the DNA matches it firmly. The size of a clone is reported for some rows only, either as once, few or many, or as a class for expanded clones.

>many|TRBV4-3|.|TRBJ1-4
TGCGCCAGCAGCCAAGCGACAGTAAATGAAAAACTGTTTTTT
CASSQATVNEKLFF
>many|TRBV7-9|.|TRBJ2-5
TGTGCCAGCACATTCGGGCGGGGGCTACAAGAGACCCAGTACTTC
CASTFGRGLQETQYF
>many|TRBV5-1|TRBD1|TRBJ1-5
TGCGCCAGCAGCGCCCAGGGGGGTGGCAATCAGCCCCAGCATTTT
CASSAQGGGNQPQHF
>many|TRBV25-1|TRBD1|TRBJ1-6
TGTGCCAGCAGTGAATATGACAGGGGAGACTCACCCCTCCACTTT
CASSEYDRGDSPLHF
>many|TRBV11-2|TRBD1|TRBJ1-2
TGTGCCAGCAGCTCAGGGGGACAGGGACGCCTCTGGGATGGCTACACCTTC
CASSSGGQGRLWDGYTF
>.|TRBV11-1|.|TRBJ1-1
TGTGCCAGCAGCGACAAGGGAATGAACACTGAAGCTTTCTTT
CASSDKGMNTEAFF
>few|TRBV5-4|.|TRBJ2-3
TGTGCCAGCAGCCTTCGGCTGGTCACAGATACGCAGTATTTT
CASSLRLVTDTQYF
>.|TRBV6-5|.|TRBJ1-6
TGTGCCAGCAGTTCGTACTCTGCAGGGGAGGTTTCACCCCTCCACTTT
CASSSYSAGEVSPLHF
>many|TRBV7-3|.|TRBJ2-1
TGTGCCAGCAGCCCGCACGGCGGGGCAAACAATGAGCAGTTCTTC
CASSPHGGANNEQFF
>many|TRBV29-1|.|TRBJ1-2
TGCAGCGTTGAAGAAGTCAGAAAAAACTATGGCTACACCTTC
CSVEEVRKNYGYTF
>many|TRBV12-3/TRBV12-4|TRBD2|TRBJ2-4
TGTGCCAGCAGTCAAGGGGGGCTAGCGGGCCTAGCCAAAAACATTCAGTACTTC
CASSQGGLAGLAKNIQYF
>few|TRBV20-1|.|TRBJ2-2
TGCAGTGCTAGAGATCGTGGGTTCAGTGGCGTAGCGGACACCGGGGAGCTGTTTTTT
CSARDRGFSGVADTGELFF
>.|TRBV2|.|TRBJ1-2
TGTGCCAGCAGAGAACAGCCCCAAGTTGAGGGCTACACCTTC
CASREQPQVEGYTF
>many|TRBV29-1|.|TRBJ2-6
TGCAGCGTTGAGCGTGACTACGACTCTGGGGCCAACGTCCTGACTTTC
CSVERDYDSGANVLTF
>many|TRBV2|TRBD1|TRBJ1-5
TGTGCCAGCACTCCGGGACAGTCGACCTATAGCAATCAGCCCCAGCATTTT
CASTPGQSTYSNQPQHF
>many|TRBV12-3/TRBV12-4|.|TRBJ2-7
TGTGCCAGCAGCCGAGGACCCCTCGAGCAGTACTTC
CASSRGPLEQYF
>many|TRBV4-3|.|TRBJ2-7
TGCGCCAGCAGCCAAGATGGGAGTGAGGGCTACGAGCAGTACTTC
CASSQDGSEGYEQYF
>many|TRBV4-2|.|TRBJ2-3
TGTGCCAGCAGCCAAGAACACGGCGGGGCCTTCGGGGATACGCAGTATTTT
CASSQEHGGAFGDTQYF
>.|TRBV18|.|TRBJ2-3
TGTGCCAGCTCACCAATTTCGGGGAGAAGCACAGATACGCAGTATTTT
CASSPISGRSTDTQYF
>many|TRBV7-3|TRBD2|TRBJ2-3
TGTGCCAGCGGCTCGGGGACTAGCGTTGCCAATACGCAGTATTTT
CASGSGTSVANTQYF
>few|TRBV4-1|.|TRBJ2-5
TGCGCCAGCAGCCAAGTAACCAGAGGTAGCGAAGAGACCCAGTACTTC
CASSQVTRGSEETQYF
>many|TRBV29-1|.|TRBJ2-5
TGCAGCGTTGCCAGGGTCGAGACCCAGTACTTC
CSVARVETQYF
>.|TRBV20-1|.|TRBJ1-6
TGCAGTGCTAGAGAAGGGGGGACCCTAAATTCACCCCTCCACTTT
CSAREGGTLNSPLHF
>.|TRBV5-6|.|TRBJ2-2
TGTGCCAGCAGTCGGAGAGGAGGGACCGGGGAGCTGTTTTTT
CASSRRGGTGELFF
>.|TRBV30|TRBD2|TRBJ2-3
TGTGCCTGGAGTGTACCTCTAGCGGGAGCTCAAGATACGCAGTATTTT
CAWSVPLAGAQDTQYF
>few|TRBV5-1|.|TRBJ1-1
TGCGCCAGCAGCTTCATCTCCGGTGTGAACACTGAAGCTTTCTTT
CASSFISGVNTEAFF
>.|TRBV11-2|TRBD2|TRBJ2-7
TGTGCCAGCAGCTTAGGCGTAGCGGGGTACGAGCAGTACTTC
CASSLGVAGYEQYF
>many|TRBV6-6|.|TRBJ2-7
TGTGCCAGCAGTGGACAGACCATCTACGAGCAGTACTTC
CASSGQTIYEQYF
>.|TRBV7-9|.|TRBJ1-5
TGTGCCAGCCAGGGCCGAAGCGGTCAGCCCCAGCATTTT
CASQGRSGQPQHF
>many|TRBV6-5|TRBD1|TRBJ2-5
TGTGCCAGCAGTTCTCAGACCGGGACAGGACACCAAGAGACCCAGTACTTC
CASSSQTGTGHQETQYF
>few|TRBV7-6|.|TRBJ1-4
TGTGCCAGCAGCTTCGGGACAATAGGCGAAAAACTGTTTTTT
CASSFGTIGEKLFF
>many|TRBV29-1|TRBD1|TRBJ2-7
TGCAGCGTTCTCGGGACAGCCTACGAGCAGTACTTC
CSVLGTAYEQYF
>many|TRBV20-1|TRBD2|TRBJ2-1
TGCAGTGCTTCGGGACTAGCGGTGCAGACGGTCAATGAGCAGTTCTTC
CSASGLAVQTVNEQFF
>.|TRBV29-1|TRBD2|TRBJ2-2
TGCAGCGTTGATCCGGGGGGCACCGGGGAGCTGTTTTTT
CSVDPGGTGELFF
>few|TRBV18|TRBD1|TRBJ1-1
TGTGCCAGCTCACCTGGACAGGGGACGAACACTGAAGCTTTCTTT
CASSPGQGTNTEAFF
>few|TRBV6-2/TRBV6-3|.|TRBJ1-5
TGTGCCAGCAGGACCAGCAATCAGCCCCAGCATTTT
CASRTSNQPQHF
>many|TRBV11-1|.|TRBJ1-1
TGTGCCAGCAGCCCTGGGGCGATCACTGAAGCTTTCTTT
CASSPGAITEAFF
>many|TRBV3-1|.|TRBJ2-2
TGTGCCAGCGGGAGAAGCGAGGTGAACACCGGGGAGCTGTTTTTT
CASGRSEVNTGELFF
>.|TRBV5-4|TRBD2|TRBJ2-1
TGTGCCAGCAGCTTGCAACTAGCGGAATACAATGAGCAGTTCTTC
CASSLQLAEYNEQFF
>.|TRBV20-1|TRBD2|TRBJ2-1
TGCAGTGCTAGGGAACTAGCGGGAGCCCATGAGCAGTTCTTC
CSARELAGAHEQFF
>few|TRBV6-5|.|TRBJ1-1
TGTGCCAGCAGTTTGCGGGGGGCTGAAGCTTTCTTT
CASSLRGAEAFF